A single sample is the source of the 14 T cell receptor beta chains below, sequenced in a study of T cell responses to AZD1222 COVID-19 vaccine. Produced via immunoSEQ multiplex PCR; TCRdb's table is partial and in-frame only. The data hold roughly 120,000 clones, with approximately 88% observed a single time. Sample: peripheral blood, taken on day 0 of AZD1222 vaccination. Every receptor here comes from an adult in good health.

This rearrangement joins TRBV19 to TRBJ1-5, with 11 bases aligning to TRBD1. J was trimmed by 7 bases and V by 5 bases; bases with no gene match: 13. CDR3 size: 17 residues. Per germline, CDR1 LNHDA and CDR2 SQIVND (reference sequence). The CDR3 loop is CASSSRDRGILEQPQHF. CDR3 DNA: TGTGCCAGTAGTTCCCGGGACAGGGGGATCTTGGAGCAGCCCCAGCATTTT.

The chain joins TRBV6-6 to TRBJ1-3, with D maybe TRBD1 (5 bases). V dropped 7 bases and J dropped 6 bases, with 16 bases sitting between them. Germline CDR1 and CDR2: MNHNY and SVGAGI (reference sequence). The CDR3 has 14 residues. CDR3 coding DNA: TGTGCCAGCATGGCAGGGCTACGGGAAAACACCATATATTTT. Protein: CASMAGLRENTIYF.

V is TRBV7-9 and J is TRBJ2-1, with 9 bases aligning to TRBD1. The CDR3 is 15 amino acids. From germline, CDR1 is SEHNR and CDR2 FQNEAQ (reference sequence). V shed 6 bases, J shed 6 bases, and the junction held 9 bases outside the gene matches. CDR3 amino acids: CASSSTGTGTNEQFF. As DNA, the CDR3 is TGTGCCAGCAGTTCAACCGGGACAGGGACCAATGAGCAGTTCTTC.

J is TRBJ1-5 and V is TRBV7-2; D not certain. The CDR3 loop spans 14 amino acids. V dropped 0 bases and J dropped 1 base, with 4 bases sitting between them. Germline V gene sequence: CDR1 SGHTA, CDR2 FQGNSA. CDR3 region: CASSLARSNQPQHF. The DNA for the CDR3 is TGTGCCAGCAGCTTAGCGCGGAGCAATCAGCCCCAGCATTTT. The full variable domain, with the rest looked up from reference TRBV7-2 and TRBJ1-5, is GAGVSQSPSNKVTEKGKDVELRCDPISGHTALYWYRQSLGQGLEFLIYFQGNSAPDKSGLPSDRFSAERTGGSVSTLTIQRTQQEDSAVYLCASSLARSNQPQHFGDGTRLSIL.

This chain joins TRBV20-1 and TRBJ2-6; D gene uncertain. Germline CDR1 DFQATT, CDR2 SNEGSKA (reference sequence). The CDR3 has 11 residues. Trimming shortened V by 0 bases and J by 10 bases, and 4 bases separated the two germline ends. The CDR3 sequence is CSARDNNVLTF. The DNA of the CDR3 is TGCAGTGCTAGAGATAATAACGTCCTGACTTTC.

This rearrangement joins TRBV18 to TRBJ2-5, with D uncertain. The CDR3 runs to 13 residues. V was clipped by 7 bases and J by 5 bases, with 14 bases between them. CDR1 is KGHSH, CDR2 LQKENI, per germline. In nucleotides, the CDR3 is TGTGCCAGCTGCTGGGCTCCGCAGGAGACCCAGTACTTC. This translates into CASCWAPQETQYF.

The chain is built from TRBV2 and TRBJ1-5; D is ambiguous. Trimming removed 3 bases from V and 3 bases from J, with 6 bases in between. CDR3 length equals 13 residues. In germline, CDR1 is SNHLY, CDR2 FYNNEI. CDR3 loop: CASSDTFNQPQHF. As DNA, the CDR3 is TGTGCCAGCAGTGACACGTTCAATCAGCCCCAGCATTTT.

Concerning this clone itself: Relative to the germline gene, one junction end is altered; a read error may explain this. This chain links TRBV20-1 with TRBJ2-1; D possibly corresponds to TRBD2 (7 bases). This CDR3 has 15 amino acids. Germline values: CDR1 DFQATT, CDR2 SNEGSKA (reference sequence). CDR3 loop: CSASGGARSSNEQFF. CDR3 nucleotide sequence: TGCAGTGCTAGTGGGGGGGCCCGGTCCTCCAATGAGCAGTTCTTC.

The chain recombines TRBV20-1 with TRBJ1-4; D call uncertain. Germline V gene lookup returns CDR1 DFQATT and CDR2 SNEGSKA (reference sequence). The CDR3 is made up of 14 amino acids. V was shortened by 3 bases and J by 0 bases, with 8 bases between the two germline ends. In DNA form, the CDR3 reads TGCAGTGCTAGTGGCGGTGCAACTAATGAAAAACTGTTTTTT. Translating it yields CSASGGATNEKLFF.

This chain uses TRBV2 with TRBJ2-4, with TRBD2 matching over 8 bases. The germline CDR1 and CDR2 sequences are SNHLY and FYNNEI. The V and J ends lost 9 bases and 7 bases, in that order; junction bases with no gene match: 5. The CDR3 is made up of 12 amino acids. The DNA of the CDR3 is TGTGCCAGTGGTCGGGGGGGCAACATTCAGTACTTC. It is translated as CASGRGGNIQYF.

This chain uses TRBV6-1 with TRBJ2-5, with 11 positions matching TRBD2. The CDR3 is 17 residues long. Germline V gene data show CDR1 as MNHNS and CDR2 as SASEGT. The J segment lost 2 bases and the V segment lost 4 bases, leaving 9 bases of the junction unmatched. CDR3 DNA sequence: TGTGCCAGCAGTGCGCTAGCGGGGGGCCTTCTTCAAGAGACCCAGTACTTC. Translated, it gives CASSALAGGLLQETQYF.

The chain carries TRBV4-3 and TRBJ1-1; TRBD1 aligns across 9 bases. Germline lookup yields CDR1 LGHNA and CDR2 YSLEER. The CDR3 is 15 residues long. V was clipped by 3 bases and J by 1 base; unmatched bases: 3. The CDR3: CASSQLGQGNTEAFF. The CDR3, as DNA: TGCGCCAGCAGCCAGCTGGGACAGGGGAACACTGAAGCTTTCTTT.

The chain is built from TRBV7-2 and TRBJ1-3; the match to TRBD1 covers 7 bases. V was clipped by 4 bases and J by 1 base; unmatched bases: 4. The CDR3 consists of 15 residues. Germline values: CDR1 SGHTA, CDR2 FQGNSA. The CDR3 here is CASSYQGVSGNTIYF. The DNA for the CDR3 is TGTGCCAGCAGCTACCAGGGGGTATCTGGAAACACCATATATTTT.

This chain joins TRBV7-8 and TRBJ1-5, with 7 nucleotides matching TRBD1. V lost 4 bases to trimming and J lost 0 bases; unmatched junction nucleotides: 3. Germline-derived CDR1 and CDR2 are SGHVS and FQNEAQ. The CDR3 is 15 amino acids. In DNA form, the CDR3 reads TGTGCCAGCAGCTCGACAGGGCATAGCAATCAGCCCCAGCATTTT. Its translation is CASSSTGHSNQPQHF.